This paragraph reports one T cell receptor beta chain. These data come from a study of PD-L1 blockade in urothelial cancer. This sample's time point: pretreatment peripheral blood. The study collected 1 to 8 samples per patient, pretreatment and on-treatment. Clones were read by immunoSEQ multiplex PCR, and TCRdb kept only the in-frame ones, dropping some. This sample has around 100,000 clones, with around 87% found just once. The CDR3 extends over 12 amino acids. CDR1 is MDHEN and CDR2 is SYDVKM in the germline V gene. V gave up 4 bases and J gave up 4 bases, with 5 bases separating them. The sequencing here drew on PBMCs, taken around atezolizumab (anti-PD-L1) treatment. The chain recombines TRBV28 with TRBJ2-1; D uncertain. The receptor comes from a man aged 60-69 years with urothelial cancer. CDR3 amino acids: CASSSTYNEQFF. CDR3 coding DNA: TGTGCCAGCAGTTCAACTTACAATGAGCAGTTCTTC.